A selection of T cell receptor beta chains follows, all from one sample in a study of blood T cell repertoires in COVID-19. Assay: immunoSEQ multiplex PCR; the TCRdb copy retains only in-frame clones and omits some. Of 150,000 to 200,000 clones detected, about 92% appear once; the ten largest clones hold 15% to 20%. Input material: peripheral blood. The receptors stem from a man in his 60s with active or convalescent COVID-19. CDR3s include the opening cysteine and the closing phenylalanine or tryptophan.

v_call cdr3_aa
TRBV19 CASRTSGQGVYGYTF
TRBV5-1 CASRASGDNEQFF
TRBV6-5 CASSWGQGSSPLHF
TRBV7-6 CASSLGTSLETQYF
TRBV6-5 CASKTESRGSYGYTF
TRBV2 CASSEAWSREAFF
TRBV27 CASSASGTAPLEQYF
TRBV9 CASSDQGSGNTIYF
TRBV10-3 CAISTFTGVNTEAFF
TRBV7-6 CASSFSGANTGELFF
TRBV11-2 CASSLSAGGIEKLFF
TRBV9 CASSVSLASGYTDTQYF
TRBV19 CASSSLILGAGSNQPQHF
TRBV5-1 CASSLGASRSSGNTIYF
TRBV14 CASSQQTGVRSPLHF
TRBV5-4 CASSPRGSLNTEAFF
TRBV28 CASSLIANYGYTF